The 13 T cell receptor beta chains reported below all come from one sample, sequenced in a study of STAT5B mutations in CD4+ large granular lymphocyte leukemia. Profiling relied on immunoSEQ multiplex PCR, and the TCRdb table lists in-frame clones only, not all of them. Seen here are tens of thousands of clones, around 81% observed once, and the top ten hold 0.3% to 0.45%. Sequenced material: CD4+ T cells from blood buffy coats. These receptors all stem from a human donor in good health.

The rearrangement links TRBV11-3 to TRBJ1-2; D is perhaps TRBD1 (6 bases). V lost 1 base and J lost 6, with 12 bases in between. Germline CDR1 SGHNT, CDR2 YENEEA. The CDR3 has 14 residues. The CDR3 loop reads CASSLGYGGDGYTF. CDR3 DNA: TGTGCCAGCAGCTTAGGGTATGGGGGCGATGGCTACACCTTC.

The chain has TRBV2 and TRBJ2-1; possible D gene TRBD2, 6 bases. The CDR3 has 15 residues. CDR1 SNHLY and CDR2 FYNNEI come from the germline V gene. The V and J ends lost 5 bases and 0 bases respectively, with 11 bases between them. CDR3 in DNA: TGTGCCAGCAGTCGGTACGGGAGCTCCTACAATGAGCAGTTCTTC. Amino acid sequence: CASSRYGSSYNEQFF.

The chain recombines TRBV4-1 with TRBJ2-3, with 10 bases fitting TRBD1. The junction had 7 bases not matched to a gene; V was cut back by 0 bases and J by 1 base. From germline, CDR1 is MGHRA and CDR2 YSYEKL. There are 18 residues in the CDR3. CDR3 protein: CASSQEVTGGLGTDTQYF. CDR3 bases: TGCGCCAGCAGCCAAGAAGTGACAGGGGGCTTGGGCACAGATACGCAGTATTTT.

The sample holds one count of this clone. The chain joins TRBV2 to TRBJ1-5; no firm D call. V was shortened by 2 bases and J by 0 bases, with 8 bases between the two germline ends. Germline assignment: CDR1 SNHLY and CDR2 FYNNEI. The CDR3 covers 15 residues. CDR3 loop: CASSERHYSNQPQHF. The CDR3 DNA reads as TGTGCCAGCAGTGAACGACATTATAGCAATCAGCCCCAGCATTTT.

The chain carries TRBV6-5 and TRBJ2-2, with D uncertain. The V gene's germline CDR1 is MNHEY and CDR2 SVGAGI. There are 14 residues in the CDR3. Trimming left V 6 bases short and J 4 bases short, with 12 bases between. This CDR3 reads CASRLIKGTGELFF. The DNA for the CDR3 is TGTGCCAGCAGATTGATAAAAGGCACCGGGGAGCTGTTTTTT.

The rearrangement joins TRBV6-6 to TRBJ2-2; tentatively, D is TRBD1 or TRBD2 (6 bases each). The CDR3 is 15 residues long. Between the trimmed V and J ends, which lost 8 bases and 5 bases, there was a span of 18 bases. Germline-derived CDR1 and CDR2 are MNHNY and SVGAGI (reference sequence). The CDR3: CASRPGGQGTGELFF. The CDR3 bases are TGTGCCAGCCGTCCCGGGGGCCAGGGGACCGGGGAGCTGTTTTTT.

V usage is TRBV6-1 and J usage is TRBJ1-2; maybe TRBD1 (6 bases). Per the germline V gene, CDR1 is MNHNS and CDR2 is SASEGT. This CDR3 is built from 14 residues. Trimming left V 7 bases short and J 4 bases short, with 16 bases between. Written as DNA, the CDR3 is TGTGCCAGCATGGCGACAGGCCGAGCCTATGGCTACACCTTC. Its translation: CASMATGRAYGYTF.

The rearrangement links TRBV5-6 to TRBJ2-5; D perhaps matches TRBD1 (7 bases). Trimming stripped 3 bases from V and 8 bases from J, with 20 bases between. This CDR3 region has 15 residues. Germline V gives CDR1 SGHDT, CDR2 YYEEEE. CDR3 bases: TGTGCCAGCAGCTCGGGACAGCTAATGGGGGGAACCCAGTACTTC. This codes for CASSSGQLMGGTQYF.

This clone was recorded a few times. This chain uses TRBV2 with TRBJ1-5; no definite D call. This CDR3 spans 16 amino acids. Per germline, CDR1 SNHLY and CDR2 FYNNEI. V was cut by 4 bases and J by 2 bases, with 15 bases left in between. DNA of the CDR3: TGTGCCAGCAGTGGGAGTAGGAGGGCTGGCAATCAGCCCCAGCATTTT. This gives the protein CASSGSRRAGNQPQHF.

This clone was observed a few times. V gene TRBV5-5 combines with J gene TRBJ2-7; TRBD2 might be the D (6 bases). V lost 0 bases and J 4 bases, leaving 11 bases between the germline ends. The germline V gene has CDR1 SGHKS and CDR2 YYEKEE (reference sequence). The CDR3 extends over 14 amino acids. The CDR3 sequence: CASSLEGSGYEQYF. DNA for the CDR3: TGTGCCAGCAGCTTGGAAGGTAGCGGATACGAGCAGTACTTC.

The chain recombines TRBV5-4 with TRBJ1-1; 7 bases line up with TRBD1. The CDR3 has 15 residues. Losses at the gene ends were 0 bases for V and 3 bases for J; bases not matched to a gene: 5. The germline V gene has CDR1 SGHNT and CDR2 YYREEE (reference sequence). The CDR3, as DNA: TGTGCCAGCAGCTTGGCGAGGGGGCGGTACACTGAAGCTTTCTTT. Amino acid sequence: CASSLARGRYTEAFF.

The chain recombines TRBV13 with TRBJ1-3; 7 positions agree with TRBD1. CDR1 is PRHDT and CDR2 is FYEKMQ in the germline V gene (reference sequence). V lost 4 bases, J lost 1 base, and 1 base stayed unmatched. This CDR3 region has 14 residues. CDR3 DNA sequence: TGTGCCAGCAGCTCGACAGGGTCTGGAAACACCATATATTTT. Its translation: CASSSTGSGNTIYF. Full variable domain (outside the CDR3, taken from reference TRBV13 and TRBJ1-3): AAGVIQSPRHLIKEKRETATLKCYPIPRHDTVYWYQQGPGQDPQFLISFYEKMQSDKGSIPDRFSAQQFSDYHSELNMSSLELGDSALYFCASSSTGSGNTIYFGEGSWLTVV.

The genes are TRBV7-2 and TRBJ2-3, with a possible D match to TRBD2 (5 bases). CDR1 SGHTA and CDR2 FQGNSA come from the germline V gene. The V and J ends lost 5 bases and 6 bases respectively, with 12 bases between them. This CDR3 contains 13 residues. This chain's CDR3 is CASSRRGSDTQYF. The DNA of the CDR3 is TGTGCCAGCAGCCGCCGGGGTTCGGATACGCAGTATTTT.